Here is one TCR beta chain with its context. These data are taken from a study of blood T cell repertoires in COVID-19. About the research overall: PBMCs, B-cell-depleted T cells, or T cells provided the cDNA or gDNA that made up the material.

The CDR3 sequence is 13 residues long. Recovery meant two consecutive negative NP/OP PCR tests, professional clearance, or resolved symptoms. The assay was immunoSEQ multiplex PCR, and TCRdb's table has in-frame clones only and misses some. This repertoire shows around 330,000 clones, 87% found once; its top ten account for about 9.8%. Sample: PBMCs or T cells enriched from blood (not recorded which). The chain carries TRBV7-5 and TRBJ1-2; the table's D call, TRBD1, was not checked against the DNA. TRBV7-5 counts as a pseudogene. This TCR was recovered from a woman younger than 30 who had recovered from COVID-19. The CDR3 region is CARSCTGDYGYTF. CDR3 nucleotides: TGTGCCAGAAGCTGCACAGGGGACTATGGCTACACCTTC.